This TCR beta chain appears in the sequencing data of a study of cytomegalovirus exposure and HLA in healthy donors. Study at large: Caucasian-associated ancestry cluster membership applied to under 85% of around 400 genotyped donors.

Healthy bone marrow donors supplied every sample. This clone was recorded once. Its specificity is unknown. The PCR had 60 Vbeta and 13 Jbeta primers. Libraries were prepared by immunoSEQ multiplex PCR; TCRdb keeps only in-frame clonotypes and omits some of them. The repertoire holds about 43,000 clones, with around three quarters as singletons. There are 13 residues in the CDR3. Looked up from germline, CDR1 is SGHDN and CDR2 is FVKESK. The V end lost 4 bases, the J end lost 1 base, and 7 bases lay between the germline ends. Study-wide results and caveats: The authors confirmed in vitro that three CMV-associated chains were specific for CMV antigens. Analysis was carried out at a later point, and it linked a missense DCLRE1C variant to TCR beta V- and J-gene trimming.

The chain uses TRBV14 and TRBJ1-1, with D possibly being TRBD1 (5 bases). The TCR sequence derives from a man aged 30-40 years in good health and CMV-seronegative. Sequenced sample: PBMCs. The CDR3 reads CASSPGQNTEAFF. The DNA for the CDR3 is TGTGCCAGCAGCCCCGGACAGAACACTGAAGCTTTCTTT.